This T cell receptor (beta chain) is from a study of shared clonotypes between healthy human individuals. Study-wide points: Larger richness was generally estimated for naive than memory subsets.

Only in-frame clones appear in the TCRdb table, and some are missing; sequencing was by immunoSEQ multiplex PCR. The sample lists about 2.4 million clones, under 95% occurring once. As for this clone: Its target is unknown.

The receptor's source is a man aged 18 to 30 in good health. Some clones in this sample may be carry-over from other donors' samples. The sample consisted of naive CD4+ T cells from PBMCs. As to subset: CD45RA+ positively selected.

DNA of the CDR3: TGTGCCGGGGCGGGTGGGGCGAATCAGCCCCAGCATTTT. It translates to CAGAGGANQPQHF. This chain uses TRBV6-1 with TRBJ1-5; tentatively, D is TRBD1 (5 bases). CDR1 MNHNS and CDR2 SASEGT come from the germline V gene. The CDR3 loop spans 13 amino acids. V was cut by 11 bases and J by 4 bases, with 15 bases left in between.